What follows is one T cell receptor beta chain and its context. These data come from a study of blood T cell repertoires in COVID-19. In the study overall: Collection of acute and convalescent COVID-19 samples took place in the United States, Italy and Spain. T cells, B-cell-depleted T cells, or PBMCs provided the cDNA or gDNA that served as material.

Original handling: Amplification from reference gene primers served as the basis for estimated nucleated cell counts. Assay: immunoSEQ multiplex PCR; the TCRdb copy retains only in-frame clones and omits some. V and J calls and clone size are copied from that table; D and trimming were computed from the DNA. In the table there are 210,000 or so clones, around four fifths of which are singletons. Germline V gene lookup returns CDR1 SGDLS and CDR2 YYNGEE. V dropped 2 bases and J dropped 5 bases, with 8 bases sitting between them. This CDR3 contains 13 residues. The gene calls are TRBV9 and TRBJ1-5, with no clear D. Sequenced input: peripheral blood. The TCR originated in a woman between 50 and 59 years old with active or convalescent COVID-19. In DNA form, the CDR3 reads TGTGCCAGCAGCGTGGACTGGTATCAGCCCCAGCATTTT. Protein sequence: CASSVDWYQPQHF.